This TCR beta chain was sequenced for a study of T cell responses to AZD1222 COVID-19 vaccine. Overall study context: Analysis merged second doses at about 4 or about 12 weeks.

General study findings and limits: Most donors were white British and more were female, and clonal diversity was possibly underestimated. Baseline seropositivity occurred in only a handful of AZD1222 recipients.

In regard to this clone: Antigen unknown.

The data were produced by immunoSEQ multiplex PCR, yet TCRdb's version contains in-frame clones alone and is incomplete. The profile shows 86,000 or so clones, approximately 89% of them singletons. The source material was peripheral blood, sampled on day 0 of AZD1222 vaccination. The TCR was taken from an adult in good health.

The DNA for the CDR3 is TGCACCAGCAGCCGGGGGGGGCTGAAGTCCTACGAGCAGTACTTC. Translation: CTSSRGGLKSYEQYF. This chain connects TRBV1 to TRBJ2-7; TRBD2 is taken as the D call from the table, unchecked against the DNA. TRBV1 is assigned pseudogene status. The CDR3 is 15 amino acids.